Below are 9 T cell receptor beta chains sequenced from a single sample in a study of OX40 agonist ivuxolimab in advanced cancers. Some clones are missing from TCRdb's copy, which holds only in-frame ones; the method was immunoSEQ multiplex PCR. The sample carries roughly 63,000 clones, approximately 89% recorded once. The material sequenced was CD4+ or CD8+ T cells sorted from blood, taken in a trial of the OX40 agonist ivuxolimab. These receptors were taken from an adult with an advanced solid tumor such as melanoma, head and neck, liver or kidney cancer.

This rearrangement joins TRBV5-5 to TRBJ2-1; D perhaps matches TRBD1 (6 bases). From germline, CDR1 is SGHKS and CDR2 YYEKEE (reference sequence). V gave up 4 bases and J gave up 2 bases, with 10 bases separating them. The CDR3 covers 14 residues. The CDR3 loop reads CASSLQGPYNEQFF. In DNA, the CDR3 is TGTGCCAGCAGCCTACAGGGACCCTACAATGAGCAGTTCTTC.

For the CDR3, the DNA is TGTGCCAGCAGCTTAGGCGTTGAAGCTTTCTTT. This encodes CASSLGVEAFF. The rearrangement uses TRBV11-2 and TRBJ1-1; D not certain. V was pared by 1 base and J by 7 bases, with 4 bases between. The CDR3 totals 11 residues. Germline values: CDR1 SGHAT, CDR2 FQNNGV.

The chain is built from TRBV10-1 and TRBJ2-2; TRBD2 is a possible D gene (6 bases). V lost 4 bases and J 7 bases, leaving 19 bases between the germline ends. The CDR3 has 16 amino acids. Germline loops: CDR1 WNHNN, CDR2 SYGVQD (reference sequence). The CDR3 DNA reads TGCGCCAGCAGTGCCGGCGGGACCACGGATCGCGGGGAGCTGTTTTTT. Translating gives CASSAGGTTDRGELFF.

The table lists this clone with a few counts. The chain couples TRBV6-1 to TRBJ2-7, with D hard to call. Germline V lookup: CDR1 MNHNS, CDR2 SASEGT. Trimming left V 4 bases short and J 2 bases short, with 6 bases between. The CDR3 covers 12 residues. For the CDR3, the DNA is TGTGCCAGCAGTGCAACAGCCTACGAGCAGTACTTC. It codes for CASSATAYEQYF.

This clone appeared a single time. This chain links TRBV7-6 with TRBJ2-1, with 8 bases identical to TRBD2. Trimming took 3 bases from V and 6 from J; bases not matched to a gene: 10. The CDR3 is 16 amino acids. Per germline, CDR1 SGHVS and CDR2 FNYEAQ. The CDR3 DNA reads as TGTGCCAGCAGCTTCCTACGACTAGCGCCCGTCAATGAGCAGTTCTTC. Protein: CASSFLRLAPVNEQFF. Using reference TRBV7-6 and TRBJ2-1 for the parts outside the CDR3, the full variable domain is GAGVSQSPRYKVTKRGQDVALRCDPISGHVSLYWYRQALGQGPEFLTYFNYEAQQDKSGLPNDRFSAERPEGSISTLTIQRTEQRDSAMYRCASSFLRLAPVNEQFFGPGTRLTVL.

This clone was observed once. The rearrangement uses TRBV28 and TRBJ2-7; the match to TRBD1 covers 7 bases. The CDR3 loop spans 16 amino acids. The trim removed 5 bases at V and 0 bases at J, leaving 10 bases unmatched. Germline CDR1 MDHEN, CDR2 SYDVKM. The CDR3 DNA sequence: TGTGCCAGCAGTCCCACCGGGACAGTGAGCTCCTACGAGCAGTACTTC. Translated: CASSPTGTVSSYEQYF.

The rearrangement uses TRBV19 and TRBJ1-6; 7 nucleotides agree with TRBD1. Germline V gene lookup returns CDR1 LNHDA and CDR2 SQIVND (reference sequence). The CDR3 spans 14 residues. V lost 9 bases, J lost 10 bases, and 12 bases stayed unmatched. The CDR3 spells CARPQTGFGSPLHF. CDR3 nucleotides: TGTGCCAGACCCCAGACAGGGTTTGGATCACCCCTCCACTTT. The complete variable domain, with remaining parts taken from reference TRBV19 and TRBJ1-6, reads DGGITQSPKYLFRKEGQNVTLSCEQNLNHDAMYWYRQDPGQGLRLIYYSQIVNDFQKGDIAEGYSVSREKKESFPLTVTSAQKNPTAFYLCARPQTGFGSPLHFGNGTRLTVT.

This chain links TRBV7-6 with TRBJ2-1; 13 bases align to TRBD2. This CDR3 spans 19 amino acids. CDR1 and CDR2 from the germline V gene are SGHVS and FNYEAQ. Germline trimming cut 5 bases from V and 2 bases from J; bases unmatched to any gene: 12. As DNA, the CDR3 is TGTGCCAGCAGCCCCCGGACTAGCGGGAGCGTCGGGACCTACAATGAGCAGTTCTTC. Its translation: CASSPRTSGSVGTYNEQFF. The variable domain in full, with the rest retrieved from reference TRBV7-6 and TRBJ2-1, is GAGVSQSPRYKVTKRGQDVALRCDPISGHVSLYWYRQALGQGPEFLTYFNYEAQQDKSGLPNDRFSAERPEGSISTLTIQRTEQRDSAMYRCASSPRTSGSVGTYNEQFFGPGTRLTVL.

This clone showed up many times. The chain combines TRBV7-9 with TRBJ2-1; maybe TRBD1 (5 bases). Germline V gene lookup returns CDR1 SEHNR and CDR2 FQNEAQ (reference sequence). V lost 5 bases to trimming and J lost 6 bases, with 8 bases between them. The CDR3 spans 12 residues. The CDR3 is CASSEDSNEQFF. CDR3 DNA: TGTGCCAGCAGCGAAGACAGCAATGAGCAGTTCTTC.